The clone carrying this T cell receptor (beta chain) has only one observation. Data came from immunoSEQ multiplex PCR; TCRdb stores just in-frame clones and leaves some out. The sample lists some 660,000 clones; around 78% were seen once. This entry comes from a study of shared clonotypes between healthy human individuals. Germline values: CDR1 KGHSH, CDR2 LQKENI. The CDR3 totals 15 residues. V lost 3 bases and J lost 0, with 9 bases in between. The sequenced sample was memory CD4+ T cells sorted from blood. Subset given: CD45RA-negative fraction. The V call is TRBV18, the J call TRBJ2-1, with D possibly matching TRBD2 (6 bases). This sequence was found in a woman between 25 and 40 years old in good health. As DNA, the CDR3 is TGTGCCAGCTCACCCGGGACTCTCTCCTACAATGAGCAGTTCTTC. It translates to CASSPGTLSYNEQFF.